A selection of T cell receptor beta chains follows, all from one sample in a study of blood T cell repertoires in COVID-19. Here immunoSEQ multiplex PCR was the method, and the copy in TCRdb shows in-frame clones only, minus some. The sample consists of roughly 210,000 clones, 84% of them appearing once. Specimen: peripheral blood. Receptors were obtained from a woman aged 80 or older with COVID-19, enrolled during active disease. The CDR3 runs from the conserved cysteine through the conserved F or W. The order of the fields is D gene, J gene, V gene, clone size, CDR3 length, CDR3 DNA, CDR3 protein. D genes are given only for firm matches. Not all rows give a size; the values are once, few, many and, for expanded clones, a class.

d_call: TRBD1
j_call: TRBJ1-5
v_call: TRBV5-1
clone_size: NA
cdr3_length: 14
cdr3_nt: TGCGCCAGCAGCTTGCAGGGGGAAGATCAGCCCCAGCATTTT
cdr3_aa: CASSLQGEDQPQHF

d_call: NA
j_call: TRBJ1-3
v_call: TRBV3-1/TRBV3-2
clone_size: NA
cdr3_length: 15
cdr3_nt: TGTGCCAGCAGCCAACCCAGGTATCGGGGAAACACCATATATTTT
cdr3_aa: CASSQPRYRGNTIYF

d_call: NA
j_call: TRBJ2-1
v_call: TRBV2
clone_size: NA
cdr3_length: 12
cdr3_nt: TGTGCCAGCAGACCACAGGATAGGGAGCAGTTCTTC
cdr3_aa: CASRPQDREQFF

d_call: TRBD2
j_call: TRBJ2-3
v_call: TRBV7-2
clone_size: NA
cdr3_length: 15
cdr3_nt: TGTGCCAGCAGCTTACTAGCGGGGGGCACAGATACGCAGTATTTT
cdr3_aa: CASSLLAGGTDTQYF

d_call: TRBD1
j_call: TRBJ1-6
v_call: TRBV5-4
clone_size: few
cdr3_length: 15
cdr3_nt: TGTGCCAGCAGCTCTGGACAGGGGTATAATTCACCCCTCCACTTT
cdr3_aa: CASSSGQGYNSPLHF

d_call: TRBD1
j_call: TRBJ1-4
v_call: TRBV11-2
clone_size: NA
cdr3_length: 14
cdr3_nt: TGTGCCAGCAGCTTTCAGGGGGCGAATGAAAAACTGTTTTTT
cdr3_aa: CASSFQGANEKLFF

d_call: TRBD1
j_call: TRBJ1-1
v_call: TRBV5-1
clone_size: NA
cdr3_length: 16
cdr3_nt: TGCGCCAGCAGCCCTGGACAGGGGGCCGTGAACACTGAAGCTTTCTTT
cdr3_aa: CASSPGQGAVNTEAFF

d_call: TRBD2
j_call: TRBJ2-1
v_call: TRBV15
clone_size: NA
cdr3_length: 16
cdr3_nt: TGTGCCACCAGCAGAGATGGACTAGCGGCCTACAATGAGCAGTTCTTC
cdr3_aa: CATSRDGLAAYNEQFF

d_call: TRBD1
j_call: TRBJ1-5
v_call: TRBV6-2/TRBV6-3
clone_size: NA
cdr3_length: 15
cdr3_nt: TGTGCCAGCAGTACTGGACAGGCCCACAATCAGCCCCAGCATTTT
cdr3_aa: CASSTGQAHNQPQHF

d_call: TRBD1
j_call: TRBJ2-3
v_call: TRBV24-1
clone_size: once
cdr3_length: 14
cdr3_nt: TGTGCCACCAGTGGCCGACAGGGGTATTATACGCAGTATTTT
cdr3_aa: CATSGRQGYYTQYF

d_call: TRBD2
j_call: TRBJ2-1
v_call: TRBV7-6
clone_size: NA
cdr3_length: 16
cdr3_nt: TGTGCCAGCAGCTTGGGCCTGTCGGGGGGGCAAGATGAGCAGTTCTTC
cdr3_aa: CASSLGLSGGQDEQFF

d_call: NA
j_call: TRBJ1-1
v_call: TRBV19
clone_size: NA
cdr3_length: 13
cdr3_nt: TGTGCCAGTAGTATCGGGGGGGACACTGAAGCTTTCTTT
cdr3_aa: CASSIGGDTEAFF

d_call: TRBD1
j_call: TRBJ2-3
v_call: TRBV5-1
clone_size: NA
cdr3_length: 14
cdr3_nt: TGCGCCAGCCCCCCCACAGGGGCTCCAGATACGCAGTATTTT
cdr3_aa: CASPPTGAPDTQYF

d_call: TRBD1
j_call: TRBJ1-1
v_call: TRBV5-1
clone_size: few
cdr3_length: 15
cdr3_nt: TGCGCCAGCAGCGAGACAGGGGCCCTTAACACTGAAGCTTTCTTT
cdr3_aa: CASSETGALNTEAFF

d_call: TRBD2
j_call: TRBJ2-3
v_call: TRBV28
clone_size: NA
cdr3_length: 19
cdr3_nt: TGTGCCAGCAGTTCCCCGGCTAGCGGGGGGTCGACACTGGCAGATACGCAGTATTTT
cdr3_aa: CASSSPASGGSTLADTQYF

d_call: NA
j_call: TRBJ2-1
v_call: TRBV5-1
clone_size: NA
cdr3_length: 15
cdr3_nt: TGCGCCAGCAGGCCGCGGGATAGCTCCTACAATGAGCAGTTCTTC
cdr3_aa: CASRPRDSSYNEQFF

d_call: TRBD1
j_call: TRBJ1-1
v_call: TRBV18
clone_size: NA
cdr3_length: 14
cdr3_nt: TGTGCCAGCTCACCAGGACAGGGTAACGCTGAAGCTTTCTTT
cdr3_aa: CASSPGQGNAEAFF

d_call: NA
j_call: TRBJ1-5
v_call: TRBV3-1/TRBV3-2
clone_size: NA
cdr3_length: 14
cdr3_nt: TGTGCCAGCAGCCAAACCTCCGGGAATCAGCCCCAGCATTTT
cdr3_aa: CASSQTSGNQPQHF

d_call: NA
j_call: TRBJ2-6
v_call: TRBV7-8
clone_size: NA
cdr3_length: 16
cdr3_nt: TGTGCCAGCAGCCCCTTGGACAGCTCTGGGGCCAACGTCCTGACTTTC
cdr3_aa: CASSPLDSSGANVLTF